These 28 T cell receptor beta chains originate from one sample sequenced in a study of shared clonotypes between healthy human individuals. Data came from immunoSEQ multiplex PCR; TCRdb stores just in-frame clones and leaves some out. This table has roughly 2.5 million clones, 90% to 95% appearing once. Specimen: naive CD4+ T cells sorted from blood. The subset was: CD45RA+ positively selected. The receptors shown here come from a man aged 18 to 29 in good health.

This clone came up once. This sequence joins TRBV7-9 and TRBJ1-2; 11 bases line up with TRBD1. V dropped 5 bases and J dropped 7; count of bases not matched to a gene: 15. Germline values: CDR1 SEHNR, CDR2 FQNEAQ (reference sequence). The length of the CDR3 is 17 residues. CDR3 nucleotide sequence: TGTGCCAGCAGCCTATTCCTTCCGGGACAGGGGGACGCTGGCTACACCTTC. Encoded protein: CASSLFLPGQGDAGYTF.

The rearrangement links TRBV28 to TRBJ1-3; 9 bases are shared with TRBD1. After removal of 6 bases from V and 2 bases from J, the junction contained 14 bases not matched to a gene. The CDR3 runs to 18 residues. From germline, CDR1 is MDHEN and CDR2 SYDVKM. CDR3 nucleotide sequence: TGTGCCAGCAGCACCCTTTTGGGACAGGGAGTAACTGGAAACACCATATATTTT. Translating it yields CASSTLLGQGVTGNTIYF.

On this clone: Other DNA sequences in this specimen translate into the identical CDR3. The chain links TRBV11-3 to TRBJ2-7, with no clear D. This CDR3 comprises 14 residues. The V end lost 1 base, the J end lost 0 bases, and 7 bases lay between the germline ends. CDR1 and CDR2 (germline): SGHNT, YENEEA. CDR3 residues: CASSLGGSSYEQYF. The CDR3 nucleotides read TGTGCCAGCAGCTTAGGTGGCAGCTCCTACGAGCAGTACTTC.

The chain uses TRBV7-2 and TRBJ1-5; D might be TRBD1 (5 bases). CDR1 is SGHTA, CDR2 FQGNSA, per germline. The CDR3 length is 15 residues. The germline V and J ends were trimmed by 1 base and 7 bases, with 14 bases remaining between them. CDR3 sequence (DNA): TGTGCCAGCAGCTTAGTGGAGGCAGGGAACCAGCCCCAGCATTTT. This codes for CASSLVEAGNQPQHF.

The V and J genes are TRBV4-1 and TRBJ2-7; the match to TRBD2 covers 9 bases. J gave up 3 bases and V 2 bases, and 8 bases lay outside the gene matches. Germline V lookup: CDR1 MGHRA, CDR2 YSYEKL. The length of the CDR3 is 16 residues. The DNA of the CDR3 is TGCGCCAGCAGCCAACTCCAGCGGGGGGCCAACTACGAGCAGTACTTC. It is translated as CASSQLQRGANYEQYF.

V gene TRBV6-1 combines with J gene TRBJ1-6; a possible D gene is TRBD1 (5 bases). Per germline, CDR1 MNHNS and CDR2 SASEGT. This CDR3 has 15 residues. Trimming removed 7 bases at V and 4 bases at J, with 14 bases between. DNA of the CDR3: TGTGCCAGCAATGAGGGGCGAAGGTATAATTCACCCCTCCACTTT. Protein sequence: CASNEGRRYNSPLHF.

The J gene is TRBJ1-6, the V gene TRBV10-2; TRBD1 agrees at 8 bases. The CDR3 has 14 residues. Germline CDR1 reads WSHSY; CDR2 reads SAAADI. J lost 7 bases, V lost 4 bases, and 3 bases had no gene match. The chain's CDR3 is CASSGTGPNSPLHF. Here the CDR3 DNA reads TGCGCCAGCAGTGGGACAGGGCCCAATTCACCCCTCCACTTT.

The chain is built from TRBV5-4 and TRBJ2-3; D is unresolved. CDR1 SGHNT and CDR2 YYREEE come from the germline V gene (reference sequence). V lost 2 bases to trimming and J lost 2 bases, with 6 bases between them. This CDR3 is 13 amino acids long. Written as DNA, the CDR3 is TGTGCCAGCAGCTTCACTGACACAGATACGCAGTATTTT. Protein: CASSFTDTDTQYF.

The chain couples TRBV6-4 to TRBJ2-3; 7 positions agree with TRBD1. This CDR3 has 13 amino acids. The V gene's germline CDR1 is MRHNA and CDR2 SNTAGT. The J segment lost 9 bases and the V segment lost 3 bases, leaving 6 bases of the junction unmatched. As DNA, the CDR3 is TGTGCCAGCAGTGAAACGAGACAGGGAACGCAGTATTTT. It translates to CASSETRQGTQYF.

The chain combines TRBV2 with TRBJ1-3; tentatively, D is TRBD1 (5 bases). The CDR3 runs 16 residues. Trimming pared 4 bases from V and 0 bases from J, leaving 13 bases between. Germline V CDR1 and CDR2: SNHLY, FYNNEI. This chain's CDR3 is CASSGDGSSSGNTIYF. The CDR3 bases are TGTGCCAGCAGTGGGGACGGTTCAAGCTCTGGAAACACCATATATTTT.

This rearrangement joins TRBV6-1 to TRBJ2-3; D is possibly TRBD1 (6 bases). V lost 6 bases, J lost 4 bases, and 17 bases lay in between. Germline CDR1 reads MNHNS; CDR2 reads SASEGT. The CDR3 runs to 15 residues. DNA of the CDR3: TGTGCCAGCAGGAGTTGGGCCAGGGGCGCAGATACGCAGTATTTT. Translation gives CASRSWARGADTQYF.

The chain is built from TRBV6-5 and TRBJ1-1; D unresolved. Germline CDR1 MNHEY, CDR2 SVGAGI. Trimming pared 2 bases from V and 2 bases from J, leaving 12 bases between. The CDR3 is 15 amino acids. The CDR3 region is CASSYDQAINTEAFF. CDR3 DNA sequence: TGTGCCAGCAGTTACGATCAGGCGATCAACACTGAAGCTTTCTTT.

The chain links TRBV19 to TRBJ2-1; 14 bases align to TRBD2. The CDR3 contains 16 residues. The ends lost 3 bases at V and 8 bases at J; junction bases unmatched: 6. Germline V gene data show CDR1 as LNHDA and CDR2 as SQIVND (reference sequence). The CDR3 DNA reads as TGTGCCAGTAGTATCGGGACTAGCGGGAGTTGGGATGAGCAGTTCTTC. It codes for CASSIGTSGSWDEQFF.

The rearrangement uses TRBV9 and TRBJ1-4, with D possibly matching TRBD1 (5 bases). V lost 0 bases and J 0 bases, leaving 9 bases between the germline ends. The germline V gene has CDR1 SGDLS and CDR2 YYNGEE. The CDR3 runs to 16 residues. The CDR3 here is CASSVETEATNEKLFF. As DNA, the CDR3 is TGTGCCAGCAGCGTAGAGACAGAAGCAACTAATGAAAAACTGTTTTTT. Combining the CDR3 with reference TRBV9 and TRBJ1-4 gives the whole variable domain DSGVTQTPKHLITATGQRVTLRCSPRSGDLSVYWYQQSLDQGLQFLIQYYNGEERAKGNILERFSAQQFPDLHSELNLSSLELGDSALYFCASSVETEATNEKLFFGSGTQLSVL.

This clone was detected once. The rearrangement joins TRBV5-1 to TRBJ2-2, with a weak D call TRBD2 (6 bases). Germline CDR1 SGHRS, CDR2 YFSETQ. V was cut by 2 bases and J by 4 bases, with 15 bases left in between. The CDR3 is 16 residues long. CDR3 amino acids: CASSFSGGGGTGELFF. The DNA of the CDR3 is TGCGCCAGCAGCTTTAGCGGAGGAGGCGGCACCGGGGAGCTGTTTTTT.

The V gene is TRBV29-1, the J gene TRBJ1-1, with TRBD1 matching 7 bases. Germline V lookup: CDR1 SQVTM, CDR2 ANQGSEA. J lost 1 base, V lost 6 bases, and 11 bases had no gene match. The length of the CDR3 is 15 residues. This chain's CDR3 is CSVSSQTGKNTEAFF. CDR3 DNA sequence: TGCAGCGTAAGTAGCCAGACAGGGAAGAACACTGAAGCTTTCTTT.

The V call is TRBV18, the J call TRBJ1-2, with 9 bases fitting TRBD1. This CDR3 has 15 amino acids. The J segment lost 4 bases and the V segment lost 3 bases, leaving 6 bases of the junction unmatched. CDR1 and CDR2 (germline): KGHSH, LQKENI. The CDR3 DNA reads TGTGCCAGCTCACCGCTACAGGGGGCCCGCTATGGCTACACCTTC. The encoded protein is CASSPLQGARYGYTF. The full variable domain, in which reference TRBV18 and TRBJ1-2 provide the parts outside the CDR3, is NAGVMQNPRHLVRRRGQEARLRCSPMKGHSHVYWYRQLPEEGLKFMVYLQKENIIDESGMPKERFSAEFPKEGPSILRIQQVVRGDSAAYFCASSPLQGARYGYTFGSGTRLTVV.

J is TRBJ2-2 and V is TRBV10-1; 7 bases map to TRBD2. J gave up 4 bases and V 2 bases, and 4 bases lay outside the gene matches. Germline CDR1 and CDR2: WNHNN and SYGVQD (reference sequence). The CDR3 totals 15 residues. The CDR3: CASSEQRLATGELFF. The CDR3 DNA reads as TGCGCCAGCAGTGAGCAGCGACTAGCCACCGGGGAGCTGTTTTTT.

As regards this clone: Additional DNA sequences in this sample encode the identical CDR3. This chain uses TRBV30 with TRBJ2-7, with D maybe TRBD2 (6 bases). From germline, CDR1 is GTSNPN and CDR2 SVGIG (reference sequence). The CDR3 runs 13 residues. Trimming shortened V by 2 bases and J by 3 bases, and 11 bases separated the two germline ends. Here the CDR3 DNA reads TGTGCCTGGAGTTTACTAGCCGGCTACGAGCAGTACTTC. It is translated as CAWSLLAGYEQYF.

This clone was detected a few times. The chain recombines TRBV5-4 with TRBJ2-3; TRBD2 agrees at 8 bases. V shed 10 bases, J shed 1 base, and the junction held 5 bases outside the gene matches. The CDR3 contains 13 residues. Germline V gene lookup returns CDR1 SGHNT and CDR2 YYREEE (reference sequence). The CDR3 loop reads CAGRAGGTDTQYF. CDR3 DNA sequence: TGTGCCGGAAGAGCGGGAGGCACAGATACGCAGTATTTT.

The rearrangement joins TRBV28 to TRBJ2-5; D may be TRBD1 (6 bases). The V gene lost 3 bases and the J gene lost 4 bases, with 18 bases spanning the gap. This CDR3 contains 16 residues. Germline CDR1 MDHEN, CDR2 SYDVKM. The CDR3 nucleotides are TGTGCCAGCAGTTTCTCCGGGACACTGGGTTTAGAGACCCAGTACTTC. Its protein is CASSFSGTLGLETQYF.

The V call is TRBV5-4, the J call TRBJ2-3, with no clear D. CDR1 SGHNT and CDR2 YYREEE come from the germline V gene (reference sequence). Deletions cut 5 bases from V and 2 bases from J, with 9 bases between. This CDR3 comprises 13 residues. The CDR3 DNA reads as TGTGCCAGCAGACCGGGCCCCACAGATACGCAGTATTTT. Amino acid sequence: CASRPGPTDTQYF.

The chain is built from TRBV6-6 and TRBJ2-7, with D possibly being TRBD2 (5 bases). This CDR3 contains 14 residues. The V end was cut by 6 bases, the J end by 2 bases, with 14 bases between. Per the germline V gene, CDR1 is MNHNY and CDR2 is SVGAGI (reference sequence). The CDR3 DNA sequence: TGTGCCAGCAGGAACCTCGGGGAGACCTACGAGCAGTACTTC. This sequence encodes CASRNLGETYEQYF.

This chain connects TRBV5-4 to TRBJ2-7; 8 positions match TRBD1. The V gene end was trimmed by 4 bases and the J gene end by 3 bases; junction bases not matched to a gene: 6. The CDR3 has 14 amino acids. From germline, CDR1 is SGHNT and CDR2 YYREEE (reference sequence). The CDR3 nucleotides read TGTGCCAGCAGCCAAAGGACAGGGAACTACGAGCAGTACTTC. Translating it yields CASSQRTGNYEQYF.

The rearrangement uses TRBV29-1 and TRBJ2-3, with 13 bases aligning to TRBD2. V was pared by 6 bases and J by 2 bases, with 2 bases of the junction left unmatched. The length of the CDR3 is 14 residues. Germline loops: CDR1 SQVTM, CDR2 ANQGSEA. The CDR3 nucleotides read TGCAGCGTGGGACTAGCGGGGACCACAGATACGCAGTATTTT. It encodes CSVGLAGTTDTQYF.

This rearrangement joins TRBV5-1 to TRBJ1-1; D gene unclear. The CDR3 totals 15 residues. Germline CDR1 reads SGHRS; CDR2 reads YFSETQ. Trimming shortened V by 1 base and J by 3 bases, and 13 bases separated the two germline ends. CDR3 sequence reads: CASSLMGMGDTEAFF. The CDR3 DNA sequence: TGCGCCAGCAGCTTGATGGGGATGGGCGACACTGAAGCTTTCTTT. The variable domain in full, completed from reference TRBV5-1 and TRBJ1-1, reads KAGVTQTPRYLIKTRGQQVTLSCSPISGHRSVSWYQQTPGQGLQFLFEYFSETQRNKGNFPGRFSGRQFSNSRSEMNVSTLELGDSALYLCASSLMGMGDTEAFFGQGTRLTVV.

This chain links TRBV5-1 with TRBJ2-7; TRBD1 aligns across 8 bases. The V and J ends lost 4 bases and 4 bases, in that order; junction bases with no gene match: 7. Germline V gene data show CDR1 as SGHRS and CDR2 as YFSETQ. The CDR3 is 14 residues long. The CDR3 DNA follows: TGCGCCAGCAGCACCGCGGGACAGGCTTACGAGCAGTACTTC. Translated: CASSTAGQAYEQYF.

On this clone itself: This CDR3 is also generated by other DNA sequences in the sample. The gene calls are TRBV28 and TRBJ2-3; 7 bases match TRBD2. Germline trimming cut 2 bases from V and 5 bases from J; bases unmatched to any gene: 1. The CDR3 has 13 amino acids. The V gene's germline CDR1 is MDHEN and CDR2 SYDVKM. The CDR3 nucleotides are TGTGCCAGCAGTTTAGCGGGGGTAGATACGCAGTATTTT. This encodes CASSLAGVDTQYF.